These 27 T cell receptor beta chains were sequenced from one sample in a study of Ad26.COV2.S vaccination and SARS-CoV-2 variants. Treatment noted: about 20 received Ad26.COV2.S at low or high dose, single or two shots; 5 received placebo; per-sample allocation not given. Sampling occurred on day 63 after the first vaccine or placebo injection. Generated by immunoSEQ multiplex PCR, the TCRdb table keeps only in-frame clones and is missing some. The table shows 250,000 or so clones, with approximately 88% occurring only once. This specimen was peripheral blood, taken in a trial of Ad26.COV2.S vaccine versus placebo. The receptors were sampled from a person between 18 and 65 years old who received the Ad26.COV2.S COVID-19 vaccine or a placebo.

The chain is built from TRBV4-1 and TRBJ2-7; TRBD2 might be the D (5 bases). The CDR3 contains 13 residues. V was shortened by 0 bases and J by 5 bases, with 8 bases between the two germline ends. Germline CDR1 and CDR2: MGHRA and YSYEKL. CDR3 sequence reads: CASSQDRGHEQYF. The CDR3 DNA reads as TGCGCCAGCAGCCAAGATCGGGGTCACGAGCAGTACTTC.

This clone showed up just once. The CDR3 loop is CASSPQGGHDYTF. In DNA, the CDR3 is TGTGCCAGCAGCCCACAGGGGGGACATGACTACACCTTC. The genes are TRBV3-1 (or the pseudogene TRBV3-2) and TRBJ1-2; TRBD1 aligns across 8 bases. Germline lookup yields CDR1 LGHDT and CDR2 YNNKEL (reference sequence). CDR3 length equals 13 residues. The junction had 8 bases not matched to a gene; V was cut back by 4 bases and J by 10 bases.

CDR3 protein: CASSQRTANYGYTF. The CDR3 DNA reads as TGCGCCAGCAGCCAAAGGACGGCTAACTATGGCTACACCTTC. This chain links TRBV4-3 with TRBJ1-2; D is unresolved. This CDR3 is built from 14 residues. V gave up 2 bases and J gave up 0 bases, with 7 bases separating them. Germline V CDR1 and CDR2: LGHNA, YSLEER.

This chain uses TRBV15 with TRBJ2-1; 16 positions match TRBD2. The V gene end was trimmed by 0 bases and the J gene end by 6 bases; junction bases not matched to a gene: 14. Germline V gene lookup returns CDR1 LNHNV and CDR2 YYDKDF (reference sequence). CDR3 length equals 21 residues. CDR3: CATSRDSGLAGGPTSPNEQFF. The DNA for the CDR3 is TGTGCCACCAGCAGAGACTCGGGACTAGCGGGAGGGCCTACGAGTCCCAATGAGCAGTTCTTC.

The chain combines TRBV9 with TRBJ1-1; TRBD1 is a possible D gene (6 bases). V dropped 2 bases and J dropped 0 bases, with 20 bases sitting between them. Germline CDR1 and CDR2: SGDLS and YYNGEE. This CDR3 region has 18 residues. CDR3 nucleotides: TGTGCCAGCAGCGTCGGAACCTACAGGGTAGATGTGAACACTGAAGCTTTCTTT. Amino acid sequence: CASSVGTYRVDVNTEAFF.

With respect to this clone: Other DNA sequences in the sample encode the same CDR3. The V gene is TRBV5-1, the J gene TRBJ2-2; the D is unclear. Per germline, CDR1 SGHRS and CDR2 YFSETQ. This CDR3 contains 14 residues. The V end was cut by 0 bases, the J end by 0 bases, with 3 bases between. CDR3: CASSLGSNTGELFF. For the CDR3, the DNA is TGCGCCAGCAGCTTGGGGTCGAACACCGGGGAGCTGTTTTTT. The variable domain in full, with the rest retrieved from reference TRBV5-1 and TRBJ2-2, is KAGVTQTPRYLIKTRGQQVTLSCSPISGHRSVSWYQQTPGQGLQFLFEYFSETQRNKGNFPGRFSGRQFSNSRSEMNVSTLELGDSALYLCASSLGSNTGELFFGEGSRLTVL.

The rearrangement joins TRBV27 to TRBJ2-3, with D possibly being TRBD2 (5 bases). This CDR3 contains 13 residues. Per the germline V gene, CDR1 is MNHEY and CDR2 is SMNVEV (reference sequence). V shed 8 bases and J shed 5 bases, with 14 bases lying between them. The CDR3 coding sequence is TGTGCCAGCGGATCTCTTCGGGGAGATACGCAGTATTTT. Translated: CASGSLRGDTQYF.

J is TRBJ1-2 and V is TRBV7-2; 10 bases fit TRBD1. This CDR3 spans 17 amino acids. Trimming at V came to 4 bases and at J to 0 bases, leaving 8 bases not matched to a gene. The germline CDR1 and CDR2 sequences are SGHTA and FQGNSA. In DNA, the CDR3 is TGTGCCAGCAGCTCACCCGGGACAGGGGCAACTAACTATGGCTACACCTTC. Translated: CASSSPGTGATNYGYTF.

The chain has TRBV6-2 or TRBV6-3 and TRBJ2-5; D uncertain. Trimming removed 2 bases at V and 4 bases at J, with 8 bases between. The CDR3 covers 13 residues. Germline V gene lookup returns CDR1 MNHEY and CDR2 SVGEGT. The CDR3 nucleotides read TGTGCCAGCAGTTACAACCCTCCAGAGACCCAGTACTTC. Its protein product is CASSYNPPETQYF.

This sequence joins TRBV11-2 and TRBJ1-5, with 8 nucleotides matching TRBD1. The germline gives CDR1 SGHAT, CDR2 FQNNGV. There are 17 residues in the CDR3. The ends lost 2 bases at V and 2 bases at J; junction bases unmatched: 8. CDR3 protein: CASSLTTQGGRNQPQHF. CDR3 DNA: TGTGCCAGCAGCTTAACGACACAGGGGGGACGCAATCAGCCCCAGCATTTT.

The gene calls are TRBV21-1 and TRBJ2-1; TRBD2 is the table's D call, not checked against the DNA. TRBV21-1 is a pseudogene. This CDR3 region has 20 residues. DNA of the CDR3: TGTGCCAGCAGCAAAGTGGCTTGGTTCGATTGTGGGAGCTCCTACAATGAGCAGTTCTTC. Encoded protein: CASSKVAWFDCGSSYNEQFF.

This sequence joins TRBV7-8 and TRBJ2-2; the match to TRBD1 covers 7 bases. The CDR3 extends over 16 amino acids. The ends lost 2 bases at V and 0 bases at J; junction bases unmatched: 3. The germline V gene has CDR1 SGHVS and CDR2 FQNEAQ. The CDR3 coding sequence is TGTGCCAGCAGCTTATCGGGGACAGCGAACACCGGGGAGCTGTTTTTT. Its translation: CASSLSGTANTGELFF.

This chain links TRBV11-1 with TRBJ2-5; tentative D call: TRBD1 (5 bases). V was shortened by 5 bases and J by 4 bases, with 14 bases between the two germline ends. Germline V lookup: CDR1 SGHAT, CDR2 FQDESV (reference sequence). There are 14 residues in the CDR3. This CDR3 is CASSPKRQGETQYF. The DNA for the CDR3 is TGTGCCAGCAGCCCCAAAAGGCAGGGAGAGACCCAGTACTTC.

This chain connects TRBV4-3 to TRBJ1-5; TRBD1 aligns across 12 bases. The CDR3 runs 20 residues. V dropped 2 bases and J dropped 1; count of bases not matched to a gene: 12. Germline lookup yields CDR1 LGHNA and CDR2 YSLEER. The CDR3 nucleotides are TGCGCCAGCAGCCAAAAAACCGGGACAGGGGGCGTGATGAGCAATCAGCCCCAGCATTTT. The encoded protein is CASSQKTGTGGVMSNQPQHF.

Here the CDR3 reads CASSYLGANTEAFF. As DNA, the CDR3 is TGTGCCAGCAGTTATCTGGGGGCGAACACTGAAGCTTTCTTT. The rearrangement links TRBV6-2 or TRBV6-3 to TRBJ1-1; tentatively, D is TRBD1 (6 bases). There are 14 residues in the CDR3. The germline V gene has CDR1 MNHEY and CDR2 SVGEGT. V was pared by 3 bases and J by 1 base, with 9 bases between.

The chain links TRBV24-1 to TRBJ1-5; D might be TRBD1 (5 bases). Trimming cost V 5 bases and J 0 bases, with 16 bases left between them. Germline values: CDR1 KGHDR, CDR2 SFDVKD. The CDR3 runs 17 residues. CDR3 DNA: TGTGCCACCAGTGGGAACCGGGACGGATATAGCAATCAGCCCCAGCATTTT. It is translated as CATSGNRDGYSNQPQHF.

DNA of the CDR3: TGTGCCAGCTCCGCCGGGACACCCATTGAGACCCAGTACTTC. It codes for CASSAGTPIETQYF. This chain links TRBV18 with TRBJ2-5, with D possibly TRBD1 on 6 matching bases. CDR1 is KGHSH, CDR2 LQKENI, per germline. V lost 6 bases, J lost 5 bases, and 16 bases lay in between. CDR3 length: 14 residues.

The table lists this clone with a count of one. The chain combines TRBV6-1 with TRBJ1-3; TRBD1 is a possible D gene (5 bases). The germline V and J ends were trimmed by 3 bases and 1 base, with 10 bases remaining between them. The CDR3 runs 15 residues. CDR1 MNHNS and CDR2 SASEGT come from the germline V gene. In DNA, the CDR3 is TGTGCCAGCAGTGAGACCAGGGTTTCTGGAAACACCATATATTTT. This gives the protein CASSETRVSGNTIYF.

The chain recombines TRBV6-5 with TRBJ1-2; tentative D call: TRBD1 (5 bases). The CDR3 has 15 amino acids. The V end was cut by 5 bases, the J end by 5 bases, with 18 bases between. Germline CDR1 and CDR2: MNHEY and SVGAGI. For the CDR3, the DNA is TGTGCCAGCAGTCTCGGGACTCGGGGGGATTATGGCTACACCTTC. Translating it yields CASSLGTRGDYGYTF.

The chain uses TRBV15 and TRBJ2-1; 13 bases are a match to TRBD2. The CDR3 covers 16 residues. Trimming removed 3 bases from V and 4 bases from J; junction bases left unmatched: 3. Per germline, CDR1 LNHNV and CDR2 YYDKDF (reference sequence). The CDR3 sequence: CATSRGLAGPYNEQFF. The CDR3 DNA is TGTGCCACCAGCAGGGGACTAGCGGGACCTTACAATGAGCAGTTCTTC.

This clone was recorded only once. The chain employs TRBV19 and TRBJ1-1, with D possibly being TRBD1 (5 bases). V lost 5 bases, J lost 4 bases, and 14 bases lay in between. The germline V gene has CDR1 LNHDA and CDR2 SQIVND (reference sequence). CDR3 size: 14 residues. CDR3 loop: CASSWRGRFTEAFF. Written as DNA, the CDR3 is TGTGCCAGTAGTTGGAGGGGTCGGTTCACTGAAGCTTTCTTT.

This clone was recorded only once. This rearrangement joins TRBV6-2 or TRBV6-3 to TRBJ2-5, with 9 bases lining up with TRBD2. V lost 6 bases to trimming and J lost 2 bases; unmatched junction nucleotides: 7. Germline lookup yields CDR1 MNHEY and CDR2 SVGEGT. The length of the CDR3 is 15 residues. The CDR3 protein is CASSSKRGAQETQYF. The CDR3 bases are TGTGCCAGCAGCTCCAAGCGGGGGGCACAAGAGACCCAGTACTTC.

CDR3 region: CASSENPRVSGYTF. In nucleotides, the CDR3 is TGTGCCAGCAGTGAAAACCCGCGGGTCAGCGGCTACACCTTC. V and J are TRBV25-1 and TRBJ1-2, with no clear D. This CDR3 has 14 amino acids. The ends were cut back, 2 bases at V and 8 bases at J, with 15 bases in the middle. The V gene's germline CDR1 is MGHDK and CDR2 SYGVNS.

The J gene is TRBJ1-5, the V gene TRBV30; the D is unclear. The CDR3 has 13 residues. V shed 0 bases and J shed 9 bases, with 12 bases lying between them. Germline V CDR1 and CDR2: GTSNPN, SVGIG (reference sequence). The CDR3 DNA reads TGTGCCTGGAGTGTATCGGCCCCTGGGCCCCAGCATTTT. Translation: CAWSVSAPGPQHF.

The chain has TRBV19 and TRBJ1-3; D not certain. The CDR3 loop spans 17 amino acids. Germline assignment: CDR1 LNHDA and CDR2 SQIVND (reference sequence). Trimming took off 3 bases at V and 0 bases at J, with 15 bases between the two ends. Here the CDR3 DNA reads TGTGCCAGTAGTATTAAGACTAAAGGGAGCTCTGGAAACACCATATATTTT. It translates to CASSIKTKGSSGNTIYF.

The V call is TRBV5-1, the J call TRBJ2-3; D remains unclear. Germline CDR1 is SGHRS and CDR2 is YFSETQ. The CDR3 is 13 residues long. V was clipped by 4 bases and J by 5 bases, with 11 bases between them. In DNA form, the CDR3 reads TGCGCCAGCAGCCTATCCAATCAAGATACGCAGTATTTT. Translated: CASSLSNQDTQYF.

The gene calls are TRBV7-9 and TRBJ2-3; 9 nucleotides line up with TRBD1. After removal of 5 bases from V and 1 base from J, the junction contained 13 bases not matched to a gene. The CDR3 is made up of 18 amino acids. Germline-derived CDR1 and CDR2 are SEHNR and FQNEAQ (reference sequence). CDR3 in DNA: TGTGCCAGCAGCGTGCGGCGGACAGGGGCCTCCGGCACAGATACGCAGTATTTT. This sequence encodes CASSVRRTGASGTDTQYF. Complete variable domain (other parts from reference TRBV7-9 and TRBJ2-3): DTGVSQNPRHKITKRGQNVTFRCDPISEHNRLYWYRQTLGQGPEFLTYFQNEAQLEKSRLLSDRFSAERPKGSFSTLEIQRTEQGDSAMYLCASSVRRTGASGTDTQYFGPGTRLTVL.